Below, 20 T cell receptor beta chains from the same sample are listed, as sequenced in a study of cytomegalovirus exposure and HLA in healthy donors. 13 Jbeta primers and 60 Vbeta primers were used for the PCR. Method: immunoSEQ multiplex PCR; TCRdb's copy keeps in-frame clones and lacks some. Of 150,000 to 200,000 clones detected, roughly 85% appear once; the ten largest clones hold less than 2.5%. The sequencing sample was made of PBMCs. All receptors derive from a woman between 45 and 65 years old in good health and CMV-seronegative.

J is TRBJ1-4 and V is TRBV4-2, with 10 bases fitting TRBD1. The CDR3 extends over 16 amino acids. After removal of 4 bases from V and 6 bases from J, the junction contained 8 bases not matched to a gene. Per the germline V gene, CDR1 is LGHNA and CDR2 is YNFKEQ. CDR3 region: CASSLSPGTGDEKLFF. The CDR3 DNA reads as TGTGCCAGCAGCCTCAGCCCCGGGACAGGGGATGAAAAACTGTTTTTT.

The genes are TRBV5-1 and TRBJ2-7; D perhaps matches TRBD1 (6 bases). CDR1 SGHRS and CDR2 YFSETQ come from the germline V gene. Trimming took 3 bases from V and 5 from J, leaving 18 bases between them. The CDR3 runs 15 residues. CDR3 amino acids: CASSSPGVGVHEQYF. The CDR3, as DNA: TGCGCCAGCAGCTCCCCAGGGGTTGGGGTCCACGAGCAGTACTTC.

For the CDR3, the DNA is TGTGCCAGCAGTGAAAGGGGGTCCGCTGGGGCCAACGTCCTGACTTTC. It codes for CASSERGSAGANVLTF. The chain couples TRBV6-1 to TRBJ2-6; tentatively, D is TRBD1 (6 bases). Trimming left V 2 bases short and J 2 bases short, with 10 bases between. The CDR3 is 16 amino acids. CDR1 and CDR2 (germline): MNHNS, SASEGT.

This clone was detected a few times. This chain joins TRBV19 and TRBJ2-2; D is possibly TRBD1 (5 bases). CDR1 and CDR2 from the germline V gene are LNHDA and SQIVND (reference sequence). CDR3 length: 14 amino acids. The V end was cut by 7 bases, the J end by 1 base, with 10 bases between. The CDR3 DNA follows: TGTGCCAGTATCCCAGGGTTGAACACCGGGGAGCTGTTTTTT. Translating it yields CASIPGLNTGELFF.

Only one count was recorded for this clone. The CDR3 nucleotides are TGTGCCAGCACACAGGGAGCTAACAATCAGCCCCAGCATTTT. It codes for CASTQGANNQPQHF. This chain joins TRBV6-1 and TRBJ1-5; a weak D match, TRBD1 (6 bases). Between the trimmed V and J ends, which lost 7 bases and 3 bases, there was a span of 13 bases. This CDR3 is 14 amino acids long. The germline V gene has CDR1 MNHNS and CDR2 SASEGT.

Here the CDR3 reads CASSLRDGQDYGYTF. The CDR3 DNA is TGTGCCAGCAGCTTACGCGACGGACAGGACTATGGCTACACCTTC. This chain connects TRBV7-9 to TRBJ1-2; 7 bases agree with TRBD1. The CDR3 has 15 residues. J gave up 3 bases and V 2 bases, and 6 bases lay outside the gene matches. Germline V lookup: CDR1 SEHNR, CDR2 FQNEAQ (reference sequence).

CDR3 in amino acids: CATSREGGAVNEKLFF. DNA of the CDR3: TGTGCCACCAGCAGGGAGGGTGGGGCGGTTAATGAAAAACTGTTTTTT. The chain is built from TRBV15 and TRBJ1-4; D possibly corresponds to TRBD1 (5 bases). Deletions cut 3 bases from V and 4 bases from J, with 15 bases between. CDR1 is LNHNV, CDR2 YYDKDF, per germline (reference sequence). This CDR3 has 16 residues.

The chain joins TRBV28 to TRBJ2-7; TRBD1 aligns across 10 bases. CDR3 length equals 13 residues. Unmatched junction bases numbered 5, after V lost 8 bases and J lost 4 bases. Per the germline V gene, CDR1 is MDHEN and CDR2 is SYDVKM. The CDR3 DNA reads as TGTGCCAGCTGTCGGGGACAGGGGTACGAGCAGTACTTC. Translating it yields CASCRGQGYEQYF.

The chain joins TRBV7-9 to TRBJ2-5, with 7 bases matching TRBD1. Germline CDR1 reads SEHNR; CDR2 reads FQNEAQ (reference sequence). This CDR3 has 13 amino acids. J lost 4 bases, V lost 11 bases, and 10 bases had no gene match. CDR3 DNA sequence: TGTGCCCCCCCTTACAGGGGTGGAGAGACCCAGTACTTC. This translates into CAPPYRGGETQYF. The variable domain in full, with the rest retrieved from reference TRBV7-9 and TRBJ2-5, is DTGVSQNPRHKITKRGQNVTFRCDPISEHNRLYWYRQTLGQGPEFLTYFQNEAQLEKSRLLSDRFSAERPKGSFSTLEIQRTEQGDSAMYLCAPPYRGGETQYFGPGTRLLVL.

The V and J genes are TRBV2 and TRBJ2-7; 8 bases align to TRBD1. CDR1 and CDR2 from the germline V gene are SNHLY and FYNNEI. The CDR3 has 13 residues. V dropped 4 bases and J dropped 7; count of bases not matched to a gene: 6. CDR3 loop: CASSVGQGVEQYF. CDR3 nucleotides: TGTGCCAGCAGTGTCGGACAGGGAGTGGAGCAGTACTTC.

The CDR3 protein is CASSRQGVPGNTIYF. CDR3 nucleotide sequence: TGTGCCAGCAGCCGACAAGGGGTGCCTGGAAACACCATATATTTT. V and J are TRBV6-5 and TRBJ1-3, with a tentative D call TRBD1 (5 bases). Germline CDR1 is MNHEY and CDR2 is SVGAGI. Trimming took 6 bases from V and 2 from J, leaving 14 bases between them. This CDR3 contains 15 residues.

The rearrangement joins TRBV18 to TRBJ2-5; no clear D gene. Trimming took 4 bases from V and 1 from J, leaving 7 bases between them. This CDR3 is 13 amino acids long. Germline V gene data show CDR1 as KGHSH and CDR2 as LQKENI. CDR3 protein: CASSLYGQETQYF. In nucleotides, the CDR3 is TGTGCCAGCTCACTGTACGGCCAAGAGACCCAGTACTTC.

This rearrangement joins TRBV5-1 to TRBJ2-7; 7 nucleotides agree with TRBD1. V was pared by 4 bases and J by 10 bases, with 8 bases of the junction left unmatched. This CDR3 has 12 residues. CDR1 and CDR2 from the germline V gene are SGHRS and YFSETQ. CDR3 residues: CASSPDRDEQYF. Here the CDR3 DNA reads TGCGCCAGCAGCCCTGACAGGGATGAACAGTACTTC.

J is TRBJ2-7 and V is TRBV28; TRBD2 matches at 8 bases. The J segment lost 1 base and the V segment lost 2 bases, leaving 1 base of the junction unmatched. CDR1 MDHEN and CDR2 SYDVKM come from the germline V gene. The CDR3 has 14 residues. The CDR3 sequence is CASSLLAGSYEQYF. For the CDR3, the DNA is TGTGCCAGCAGTTTACTAGCGGGTTCCTACGAGCAGTACTTC.

The V and J genes are TRBV27 and TRBJ2-5; D ambiguous. V was pared by 1 base and J by 3 bases, with 12 bases between. CDR1 and CDR2 from the germline V gene are MNHEY and SMNVEV (reference sequence). The CDR3 runs 15 residues. The CDR3 DNA is TGTGCCAGCAGTTTATTAGGTGGCGGAGAAGAGACCCAGTACTTC. It codes for CASSLLGGGEETQYF.

This chain links TRBV19 with TRBJ2-7, with D perhaps TRBD2 (5 bases). V shed 7 bases and J shed 6 bases, with 13 bases lying between them. CDR3 length equals 12 residues. Germline V gene lookup returns CDR1 LNHDA and CDR2 SQIVND (reference sequence). The CDR3: CASKVGEGEQYF. The CDR3 nucleotides are TGTGCCAGTAAGGTGGGAGAGGGCGAGCAGTACTTC.

The chain joins TRBV28 to TRBJ1-2; TRBD1 aligns across 8 bases. Germline trimming cut 6 bases from V and 4 bases from J; bases unmatched to any gene: 7. This CDR3 is 14 amino acids long. The germline V gene has CDR1 MDHEN and CDR2 SYDVKM. The CDR3 DNA follows: TGTGCCAGCAGCAAGACACAGGGGGGCTATGGCTACACCTTC. It specifies CASSKTQGGYGYTF.

The chain is built from TRBV14 and TRBJ1-2; D gene ambiguous. The CDR3 contains 13 residues. Germline-derived CDR1 and CDR2 are SGHDN and FVKESK. V lost 4 bases, J lost 7 bases, and 13 bases lay in between. Here the CDR3 DNA reads TGTGCCAGCAGCCCCTGGAACCCGGGTGGCTACACCTTC. Translation: CASSPWNPGGYTF.

This clone was seen only once. The V and J genes are TRBV7-9 and TRBJ1-1, with D perhaps matching TRBD1 (6 bases). Germline CDR1 and CDR2: SEHNR and FQNEAQ (reference sequence). Deletions cut 1 base from V and 4 bases from J, with 10 bases between. The CDR3 covers 14 residues. The CDR3 reads CASSLDRVLTEAFF. The CDR3 DNA is TGTGCCAGCAGCTTAGACAGGGTGCTCACTGAAGCTTTCTTT.

The chain combines TRBV28 with TRBJ2-1, with a tentative D call TRBD1 (6 bases). Trimming left V 3 bases short and J 3 bases short, with 15 bases between. Per the germline V gene, CDR1 is MDHEN and CDR2 is SYDVKM. The CDR3 is 16 amino acids. This CDR3 is CASSFRPGAHYNEQFF. In DNA form, the CDR3 reads TGTGCCAGCAGTTTCCGTCCAGGGGCGCACTACAATGAGCAGTTCTTC.